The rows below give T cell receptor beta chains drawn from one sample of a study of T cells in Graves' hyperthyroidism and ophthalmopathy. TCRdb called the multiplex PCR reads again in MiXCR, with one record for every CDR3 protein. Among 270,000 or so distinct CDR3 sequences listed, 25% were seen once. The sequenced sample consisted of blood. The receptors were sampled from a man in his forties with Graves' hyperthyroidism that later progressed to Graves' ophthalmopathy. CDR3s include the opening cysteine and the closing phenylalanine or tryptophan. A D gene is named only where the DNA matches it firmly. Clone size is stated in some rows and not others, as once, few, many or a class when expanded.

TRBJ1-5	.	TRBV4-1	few	TGCGCCAGCAGCTCCCTTAGGAGCAATCAGCCCCAGCATTTT	CASSSLRSNQPQHF
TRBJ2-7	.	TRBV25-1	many	TGTGCCAGCAGTTATACAGGGAGCTCCTACGAGCAGTACTTC	CASSYTGSSYEQYF
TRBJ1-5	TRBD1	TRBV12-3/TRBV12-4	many	TGTGCCAGTGAACCGGGACAGGGGATCCTAGGCAATCAGCCCCAGCATTTT	CASEPGQGILGNQPQHF
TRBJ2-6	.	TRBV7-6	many	TGTGCCAGCAGCTTAGTGGCAGGGGCCTTCAACGTCCTGACTTTC	CASSLVAGAFNVLTF
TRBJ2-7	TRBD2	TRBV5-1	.	TGCGCCTCGGGCGGGGGAGATGTCTACGAGCAGTACTTC	CASGGGDVYEQYF
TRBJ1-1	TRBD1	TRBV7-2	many	TGTGCCAGCAGCCCTCTGACAGGGGGACCGAACACTGAAGCTTTCTTT	CASSPLTGGPNTEAFF
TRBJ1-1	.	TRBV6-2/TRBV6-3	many	TGTGCCAGCAGACAGCAGGGTCTGGGCACTGAAGCTTTCTTT	CASRQQGLGTEAFF
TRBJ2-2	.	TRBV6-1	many	TGTGCCAGCAGTGATCAGGGAGTCACCGGGGAGCTGTTTTTT	CASSDQGVTGELFF
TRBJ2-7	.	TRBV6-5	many	TGTGCCAGCAGTTACCAACACGGGAGCTCCTACGAGCAGTACTTC	CASSYQHGSSYEQYF
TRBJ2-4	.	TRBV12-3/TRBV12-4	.	TGTGCCAGCAGTCGACTCTCCCCGGATGGCAAAAACATTCAGTACTTC	CASSRLSPDGKNIQYF